These T cell receptor beta chains were read from a single sample in a study of cytomegalovirus exposure and HLA in healthy donors. The method was immunoSEQ multiplex PCR; TCRdb's version includes in-frame clones alone and lacks a portion of them. Of about 110,000 clones detected, about 85% appear once; the ten largest clones hold approximately 2.9%. The material sequenced was PBMCs. All receptors come from a young woman in good health and CMV-seronegative. Both conserved end residues are part of each CDR3. D genes are given only for firm matches. The listing skips clone size in some rows; elsewhere it reads once, few, many or a size class.

>TRBV9|TRBJ2-1|-|14|TRBD1
TGTGCCAGCAGCGTAGTTGGACAGGGGAATGAGCAGTTCTTC
CASSVVGQGNEQFF
>TRBV30|TRBJ1-4|once|10|-
TGTGCCGGGGGGATTGAAAAACTGTTTTTT
CAGGIEKLFF
>TRBV6-6|TRBJ1-5|-|16|TRBD1
TGTGCCAGCAGTTCGCCGGGACAGGGAGGCCATCAGCCCCAGCATTTT
CASSSPGQGGHQPQHF
>TRBV13|TRBJ2-1|-|18|TRBD2
TGTGCCAGCAGCCCGGGGACTAGCTCATCCGCAGCATACAATGAGCAGTTCTTC
CASSPGTSSSAAYNEQFF
>TRBV9|TRBJ1-2|once|12|-
TGTGCCAGCAGCCCTTCTAACTATGGCTACACCTTC
CASSPSNYGYTF
>TRBV4-1|TRBJ2-3|few|14|-
TGCGCCAGCAGCCTATATCAGTCGGTAGGAGAGCAGTATTTT
CASSLYQSVGEQYF
>TRBV4-1|TRBJ2-1|-|13|-
TGCGCCAGCAGCCAAGGAGGGTTCAATGAGCAGTTCTTC
CASSQGGFNEQFF
>TRBV6-6|TRBJ2-2|-|15|-
TGTGCCAGCCAATCACTAGTGGCTGAGGCCGGGGAGCTGTTTTTT
CASQSLVAEAGELFF
>TRBV18|TRBJ2-7|once|19|TRBD1
TGTGCCAGCTCACCCCGGGACAGAGCTTTACAACAAGGAATCCACGAGCAGTACTTC
CASSPRDRALQQGIHEQYF
>TRBV11-2|TRBJ2-1|-|15|TRBD2
TGTGCCAGCAGAAAACTAGCGGGGGGGAAGAATGAGCAGTTCTTC
CASRKLAGGKNEQFF
>TRBV7-6|TRBJ1-2|-|15|-
TGTGCCAGCAGCCCCTCGGCAGGCCTAAACTATGGCTACACCTTC
CASSPSAGLNYGYTF
>TRBV30|TRBJ1-5|many|14|-
TGTGCCTGGAGTGTATACGGGAACAATCAGCCCCAGCATTTT
CAWSVYGNNQPQHF
>TRBV28|TRBJ1-6|-|18|-
TGTGCCAGCAGAGAGAGGATTCTAACCACCTACTATAATTCACCCCTCCACTTT
CASRERILTTYYNSPLHF
>TRBV29-1|TRBJ2-1|-|12|-
TGCAGCGTTGAAACTAGCTACAATGAGCAGTTCTTC
CSVETSYNEQFF
>TRBV12-2|TRBJ2-7|-|21|-
TGTGCAAGTCGCTTTGGGCCCTTGACTTCCCGGACAGCGCATAAGCGGAGCGAGCAGTACTTC
CASRFGPLTSRTAHKRSEQYF
>TRBV10-2|TRBJ2-1|-|14|TRBD2
TGCGCCAGCAGGGAGCGGGGGGGCCTAGATGAGCAGTTCTTC
CASRERGGLDEQFF
>TRBV6-1|TRBJ2-2|-|17|-
TGTGCCAGCAGTGAAGCCGGAACAGGGATTAACACCGGGGAGCTGTTTTTT
CASSEAGTGINTGELFF